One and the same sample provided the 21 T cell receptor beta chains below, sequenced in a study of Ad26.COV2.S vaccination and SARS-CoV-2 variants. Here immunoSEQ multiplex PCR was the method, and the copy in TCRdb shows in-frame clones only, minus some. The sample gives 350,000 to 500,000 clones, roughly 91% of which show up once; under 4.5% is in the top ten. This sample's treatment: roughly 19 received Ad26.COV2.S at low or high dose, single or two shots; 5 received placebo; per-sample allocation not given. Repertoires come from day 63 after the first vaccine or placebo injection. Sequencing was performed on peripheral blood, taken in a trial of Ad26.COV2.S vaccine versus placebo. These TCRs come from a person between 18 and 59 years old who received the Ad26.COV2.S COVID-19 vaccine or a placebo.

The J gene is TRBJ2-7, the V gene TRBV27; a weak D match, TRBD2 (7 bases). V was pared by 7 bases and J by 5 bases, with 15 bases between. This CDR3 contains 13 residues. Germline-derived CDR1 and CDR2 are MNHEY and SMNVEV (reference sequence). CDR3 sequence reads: CASKGGSKDEQYF. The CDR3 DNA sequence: TGTGCCAGCAAGGGGGGGTCGAAGGACGAGCAGTACTTC.

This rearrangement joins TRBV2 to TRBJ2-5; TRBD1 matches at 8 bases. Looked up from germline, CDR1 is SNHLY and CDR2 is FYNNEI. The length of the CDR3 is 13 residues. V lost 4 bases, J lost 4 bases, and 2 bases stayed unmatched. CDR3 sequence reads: CASSGTGRETQYF. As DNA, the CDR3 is TGTGCCAGCAGTGGGACAGGGCGAGAGACCCAGTACTTC.

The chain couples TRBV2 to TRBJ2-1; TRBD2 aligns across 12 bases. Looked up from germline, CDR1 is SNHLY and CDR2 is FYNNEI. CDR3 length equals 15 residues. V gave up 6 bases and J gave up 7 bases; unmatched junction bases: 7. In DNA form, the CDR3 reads TGTGCCAGCAGAGAGGCTAGCGGGAGGGGAAATGAGCAGTTCTTC. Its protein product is CASREASGRGNEQFF.

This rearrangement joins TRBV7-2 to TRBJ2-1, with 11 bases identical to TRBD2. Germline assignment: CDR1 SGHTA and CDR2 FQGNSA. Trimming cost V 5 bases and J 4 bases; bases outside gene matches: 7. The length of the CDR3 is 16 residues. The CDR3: CASSPRLAGFYNEQFF. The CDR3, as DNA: TGTGCCAGCAGCCCCAGACTAGCGGGATTTTACAATGAGCAGTTCTTC.

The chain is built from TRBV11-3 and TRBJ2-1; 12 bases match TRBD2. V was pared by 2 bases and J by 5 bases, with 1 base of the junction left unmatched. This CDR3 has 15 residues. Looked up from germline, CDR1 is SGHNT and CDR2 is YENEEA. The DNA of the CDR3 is TGTGCCAGCAGCTTAAGGACTAGCGGGAACAATGAGCAGTTCTTC. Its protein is CASSLRTSGNNEQFF.

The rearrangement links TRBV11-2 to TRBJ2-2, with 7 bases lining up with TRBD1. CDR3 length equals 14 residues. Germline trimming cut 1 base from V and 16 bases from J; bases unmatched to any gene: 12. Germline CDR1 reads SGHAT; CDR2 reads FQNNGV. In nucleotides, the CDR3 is TGTGCCAGCAGCTTAGGCAGGGGGTCTCTCATCGGGTTTTTT. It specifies CASSLGRGSLIGFF.

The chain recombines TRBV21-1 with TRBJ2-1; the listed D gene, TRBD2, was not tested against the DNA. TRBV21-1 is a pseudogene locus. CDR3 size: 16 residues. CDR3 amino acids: CASSKERTSAPPEQFF. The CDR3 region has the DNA TGTGCCAGCAGCAAAGAAAGGACTAGCGCCCCTCCGGAGCAGTTCTTC.

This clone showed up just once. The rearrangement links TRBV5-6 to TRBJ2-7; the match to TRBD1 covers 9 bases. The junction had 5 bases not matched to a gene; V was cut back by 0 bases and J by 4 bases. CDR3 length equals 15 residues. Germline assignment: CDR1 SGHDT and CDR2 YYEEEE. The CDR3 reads CASSLVGQGRYEQYF. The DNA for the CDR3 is TGTGCCAGCAGCTTGGTTGGACAGGGGAGGTACGAGCAGTACTTC.

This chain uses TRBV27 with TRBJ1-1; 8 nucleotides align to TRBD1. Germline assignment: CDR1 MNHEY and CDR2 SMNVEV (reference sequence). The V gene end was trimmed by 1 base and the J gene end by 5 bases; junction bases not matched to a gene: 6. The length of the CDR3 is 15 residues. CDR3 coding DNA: TGTGCCAGCAGTTTATACGGACAGGGATGGACTGAAGCTTTCTTT. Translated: CASSLYGQGWTEAFF.

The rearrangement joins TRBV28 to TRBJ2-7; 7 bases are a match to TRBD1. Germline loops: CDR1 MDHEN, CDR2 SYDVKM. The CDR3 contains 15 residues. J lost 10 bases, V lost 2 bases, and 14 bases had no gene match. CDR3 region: CASSLPGQSLPGQYF. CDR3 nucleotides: TGTGCCAGCAGTTTACCGGGACAGTCCCTCCCGGGACAGTACTTC.

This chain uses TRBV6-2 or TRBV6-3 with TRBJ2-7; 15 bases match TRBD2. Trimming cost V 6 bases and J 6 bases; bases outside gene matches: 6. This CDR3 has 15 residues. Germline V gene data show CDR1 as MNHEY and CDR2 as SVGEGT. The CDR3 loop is CASSRGTSGRLEQYF. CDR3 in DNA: TGTGCCAGCAGCCGCGGGACTAGCGGGAGGCTCGAGCAGTACTTC.

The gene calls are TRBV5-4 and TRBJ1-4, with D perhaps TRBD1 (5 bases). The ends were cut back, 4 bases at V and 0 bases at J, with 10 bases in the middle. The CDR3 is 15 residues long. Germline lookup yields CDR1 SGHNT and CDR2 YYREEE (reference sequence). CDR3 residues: CASSAGGATNEKLFF. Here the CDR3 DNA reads TGTGCCAGCAGCGCCGGGGGTGCAACTAATGAAAAACTGTTTTTT.

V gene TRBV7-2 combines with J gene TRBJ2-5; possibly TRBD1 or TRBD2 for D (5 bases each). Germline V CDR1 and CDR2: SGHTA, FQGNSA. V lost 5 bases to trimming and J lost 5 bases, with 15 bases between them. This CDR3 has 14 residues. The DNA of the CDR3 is TGTGCCAGCAGCCAAAAGAGGGCAGGGGAGACCCAGTACTTC. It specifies CASSQKRAGETQYF.

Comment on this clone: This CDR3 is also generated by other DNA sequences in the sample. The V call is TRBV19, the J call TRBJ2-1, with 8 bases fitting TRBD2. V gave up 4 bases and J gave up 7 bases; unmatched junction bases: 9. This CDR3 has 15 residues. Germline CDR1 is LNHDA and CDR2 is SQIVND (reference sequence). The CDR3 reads CASSTPSGRGNEQFF. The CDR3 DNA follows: TGTGCCAGTAGTACTCCCTCCGGGAGGGGGAATGAGCAGTTCTTC.

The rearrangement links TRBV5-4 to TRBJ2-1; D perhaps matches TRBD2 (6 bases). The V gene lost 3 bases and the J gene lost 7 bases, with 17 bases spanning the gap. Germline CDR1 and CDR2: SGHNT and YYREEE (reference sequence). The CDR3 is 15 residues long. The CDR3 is CASSSRVGEENEQFF. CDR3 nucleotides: TGTGCCAGCAGCTCCCGGGTAGGGGAGGAGAATGAGCAGTTCTTC.

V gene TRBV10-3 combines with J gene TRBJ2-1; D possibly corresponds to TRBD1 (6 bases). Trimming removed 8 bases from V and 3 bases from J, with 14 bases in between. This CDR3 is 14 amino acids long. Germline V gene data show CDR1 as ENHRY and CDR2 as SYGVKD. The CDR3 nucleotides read TGTGCCATCGGCCGACCAGGGGTCTACAATGAGCAGTTCTTC. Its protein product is CAIGRPGVYNEQFF.

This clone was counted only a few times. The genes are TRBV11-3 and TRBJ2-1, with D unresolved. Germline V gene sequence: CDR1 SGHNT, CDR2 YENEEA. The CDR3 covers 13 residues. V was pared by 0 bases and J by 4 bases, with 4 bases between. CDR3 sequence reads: CASSLEGYNEQFF. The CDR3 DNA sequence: TGTGCCAGCAGCTTAGAAGGGTACAATGAGCAGTTCTTC.

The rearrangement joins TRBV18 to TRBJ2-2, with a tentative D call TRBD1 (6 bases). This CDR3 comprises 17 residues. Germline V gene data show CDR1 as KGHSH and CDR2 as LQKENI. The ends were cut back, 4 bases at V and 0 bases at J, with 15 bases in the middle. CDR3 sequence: CASSRLEGTTNTGELFF. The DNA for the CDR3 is TGTGCCAGCTCACGACTCGAGGGGACAACGAACACCGGGGAGCTGTTTTTT.

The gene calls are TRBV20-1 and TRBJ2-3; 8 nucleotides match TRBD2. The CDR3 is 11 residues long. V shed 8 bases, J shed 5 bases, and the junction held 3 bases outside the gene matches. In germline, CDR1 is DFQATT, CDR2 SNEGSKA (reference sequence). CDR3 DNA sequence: TGCAGTAGCGGGAGTGGAGATACGCAGTATTTT. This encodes CSSGSGDTQYF.

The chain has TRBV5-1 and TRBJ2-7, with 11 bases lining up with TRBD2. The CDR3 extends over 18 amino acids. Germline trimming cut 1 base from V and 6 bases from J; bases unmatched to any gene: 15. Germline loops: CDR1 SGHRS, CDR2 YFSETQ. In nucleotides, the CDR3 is TGCGCCAGCAGCTTGACCAGGGGCCTTAGCGGGAGGGCGTCCGAGCAGTACTTC. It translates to CASSLTRGLSGRASEQYF.

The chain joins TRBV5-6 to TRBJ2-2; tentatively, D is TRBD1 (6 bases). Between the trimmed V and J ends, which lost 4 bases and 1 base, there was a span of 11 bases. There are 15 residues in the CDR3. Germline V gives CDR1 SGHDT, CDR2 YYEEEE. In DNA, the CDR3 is TGTGCCAGCAGCATAGGACAGTTGAACACCGGGGAGCTGTTTTTT. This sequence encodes CASSIGQLNTGELFF. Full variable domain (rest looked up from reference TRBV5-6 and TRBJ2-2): DAGVTQSPTHLIKTRGQQVTLRCSPKSGHDTVSWYQQALGQGPQFIFQYYEEEERQRGNFPDRFSGHQFPNYSSELNVNALLLGDSALYLCASSIGQLNTGELFFGEGSRLTVL.